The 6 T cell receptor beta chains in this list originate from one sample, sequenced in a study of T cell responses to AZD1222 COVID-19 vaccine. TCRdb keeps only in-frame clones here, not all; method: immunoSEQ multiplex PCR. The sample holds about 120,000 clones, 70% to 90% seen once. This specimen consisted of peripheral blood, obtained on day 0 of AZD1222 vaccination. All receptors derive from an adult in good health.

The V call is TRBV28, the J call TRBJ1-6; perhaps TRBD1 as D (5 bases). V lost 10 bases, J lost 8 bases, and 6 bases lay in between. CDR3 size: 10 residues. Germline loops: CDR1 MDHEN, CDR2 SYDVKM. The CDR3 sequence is CATGHSPLHF. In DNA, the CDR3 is TGTGCCACAGGGCATTCACCCCTCCACTTT.

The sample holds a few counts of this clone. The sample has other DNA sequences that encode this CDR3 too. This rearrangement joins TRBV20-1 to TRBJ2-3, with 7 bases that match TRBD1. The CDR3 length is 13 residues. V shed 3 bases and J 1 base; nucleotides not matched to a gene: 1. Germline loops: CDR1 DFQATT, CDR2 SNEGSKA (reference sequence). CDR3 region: CSASTGGTDTQYF. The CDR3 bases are TGCAGTGCTAGTACAGGGGGCACAGATACGCAGTATTTT.

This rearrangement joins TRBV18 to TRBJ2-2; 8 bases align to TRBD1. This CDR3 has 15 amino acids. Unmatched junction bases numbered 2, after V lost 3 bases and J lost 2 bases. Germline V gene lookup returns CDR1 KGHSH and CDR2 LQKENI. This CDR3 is CASSPGTGNTGELFF. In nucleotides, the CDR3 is TGTGCCAGCTCACCGGGGACAGGCAACACCGGGGAGCTGTTTTTT.

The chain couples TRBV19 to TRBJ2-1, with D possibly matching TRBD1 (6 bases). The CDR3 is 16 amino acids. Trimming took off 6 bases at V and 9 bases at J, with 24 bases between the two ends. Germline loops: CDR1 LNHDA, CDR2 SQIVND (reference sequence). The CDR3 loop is CASSRGQDGARREQFF. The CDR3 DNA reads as TGTGCCAGTAGCAGGGGCCAGGATGGGGCCCGACGTGAGCAGTTCTTC.

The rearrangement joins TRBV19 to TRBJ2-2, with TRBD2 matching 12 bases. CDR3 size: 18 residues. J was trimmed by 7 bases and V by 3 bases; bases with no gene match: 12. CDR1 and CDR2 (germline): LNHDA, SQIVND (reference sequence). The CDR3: CASSIRGLAGWRDGELFF. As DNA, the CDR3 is TGTGCCAGTAGTATCCGGGGACTAGCGGGTTGGAGGGACGGGGAGCTGTTTTTT.

CDR3 nucleotide sequence: TGTGCCAGCAGCTGGCCGGGACTAATACATAGTGAGCAGTTCTTC. Residues: CASSWPGLIHSEQFF. The rearrangement joins TRBV7-9 to TRBJ2-1; 7 positions agree with TRBD2. Germline loops: CDR1 SEHNR, CDR2 FQNEAQ (reference sequence). The V and J ends lost 4 bases and 9 bases, in that order; junction bases with no gene match: 12. The CDR3 extends over 15 amino acids.